Below are 26 T cell receptor beta chains sequenced from a single sample in a study of T cell changes during pregnancy in multiple sclerosis. Profiled with immunoSEQ multiplex PCR; TCRdb holds only in-frame clones, not every one. The sample includes tens of thousands of clones, about 90% seen only once; the top ten take approximately 0.15%. The source was CD4+ T cells from peripheral blood mononuclear cells, collected after pregnancy. Source of these receptors: a female donor in good health, enrolled as a control in a pregnancy study.

The rearrangement joins TRBV6-1 to TRBJ2-1, with TRBD2 matching 8 bases. Per the germline V gene, CDR1 is MNHNS and CDR2 is SASEGT. The CDR3 loop spans 15 amino acids. The junction had 18 bases not matched to a gene; V was cut back by 5 bases and J by 15 bases. The DNA of the CDR3 is TGTGCCAGCAGTACCCATAGCGGGGAGCCCTCAGGGCGGTTCTTC. It encodes CASSTHSGEPSGRFF.

The CDR3 loop is CASSLLRKVDRGQGKLFF. The CDR3, as DNA: TGTGCCAGCAGTTTATTAAGGAAGGTGGACAGGGGGCAAGGAAAACTGTTTTTT. This rearrangement joins TRBV28 to TRBJ1-4; 11 nucleotides match TRBD1. CDR1 is MDHEN, CDR2 SYDVKM, per germline. The CDR3 runs 18 residues. V lost 1 base, J lost 10 bases, and 14 bases stayed unmatched.

CDR3 nucleotides: TGCGCCAGCAGCCAGGACAGGCCCGTCACCGGGGAGCTGTTTTTT. Translation gives CASSQDRPVTGELFF. The rearrangement joins TRBV4-3 to TRBJ2-2; 7 nucleotides match TRBD1. V gave up 3 bases and J gave up 4 bases; unmatched junction bases: 5. The CDR3 consists of 15 residues. Per the germline V gene, CDR1 is LGHNA and CDR2 is YSLEER.

The genes are TRBV28 and TRBJ1-6, with D possibly being TRBD1 (6 bases). Germline values: CDR1 MDHEN, CDR2 SYDVKM. The ends were cut back, 8 bases at V and 8 bases at J, with 22 bases in the middle. The CDR3 covers 16 residues. Here the CDR3 reads CASYTRGGGGDSPLHF. Written as DNA, the CDR3 is TGTGCCAGCTATACCCGTGGGGGCGGTGGGGATTCACCCCTCCACTTT.

The rearrangement joins TRBV6-6 to TRBJ1-3; D is perhaps TRBD1 (6 bases). The CDR3 covers 16 residues. V dropped 2 bases and J dropped 1 base, with 12 bases sitting between them. The germline V gene has CDR1 MNHNY and CDR2 SVGAGI (reference sequence). DNA for the CDR3: TGTGCCAGCAGTTACCCCACAGGGCGATCTGGAAACACCATATATTTT. Its protein is CASSYPTGRSGNTIYF.

This chain connects TRBV11-2 to TRBJ2-1; 9 bases map to TRBD2. Trimming cost V 5 bases and J 0 bases; bases outside gene matches: 5. This CDR3 has 16 residues. CDR1 SGHAT and CDR2 FQNNGV come from the germline V gene. CDR3 in DNA: TGTGCCAGCAGCCGCATTAGCGGGAGCTCCTACAATGAGCAGTTCTTC. This sequence encodes CASSRISGSSYNEQFF.

The chain employs TRBV11-1 and TRBJ1-1; D gene ambiguous. V was pared by 6 bases and J by 2 bases, with 10 bases between. Germline CDR1 is SGHAT and CDR2 is FQDESV (reference sequence). There are 13 residues in the CDR3. The CDR3 DNA follows: TGTGCCAGCAGAATCCCAGGCAACACTGAAGCTTTCTTT. Residues: CASRIPGNTEAFF. The whole variable domain, filled in from reference TRBV11-1 and TRBJ1-1, reads EAEVAQSPRYKITEKSQAVAFWCDPISGHATLYWYRQILGQGPELLVQFQDESVVDDSQLPKDRFSAERLKGVDSTLKIQPAELGDSAMYLCASRIPGNTEAFFGQGTRLTVV.

In nucleotides, the CDR3 is TGCGCCAGCAGTGAGAGGACAGGGAGAGAGTCACCCCTCCACTTT. Translation gives CASSERTGRESPLHF. The chain carries TRBV10-2 and TRBJ1-6, with TRBD1 matching over 8 bases. The CDR3 covers 15 residues. Looked up from germline, CDR1 is WSHSY and CDR2 is SAAADI. V shed 2 bases and J 10 bases; nucleotides not matched to a gene: 7.

The chain carries TRBV9 and TRBJ2-3; TRBD2 is a possible D gene (6 bases). The CDR3 totals 16 residues. Germline CDR1 and CDR2: SGDLS and YYNGEE. V lost 0 bases and J lost 0, with 11 bases in between. The CDR3 DNA is TGTGCCAGCAGCGTAGGGACTACGGCTAGCACAGATACGCAGTATTTT. Its protein is CASSVGTTASTDTQYF.

V gene TRBV23-1 combines with J gene TRBJ1-2, with 9 bases matching TRBD1. TRBV23-1 counts as an open reading frame of uncertain function. V trimming: 4 bases; J trimming: 5 bases; junction bases outside the gene matches: 11. This CDR3 spans 16 amino acids. The CDR3 nucleotides read TGCGCCAGCAGTCGAAAACCGGGACAGGGATCTTATGGCTACACCTTC. This sequence encodes CASSRKPGQGSYGYTF.

This clone was counted once. The chain recombines TRBV6-5 with TRBJ2-3, with 7 nucleotides matching TRBD2. CDR1 is MNHEY and CDR2 is SVGAGI in the germline V gene. This CDR3 has 15 residues. Trimming at V came to 3 bases and at J to 2 bases, leaving 5 bases not matched to a gene. The CDR3 coding sequence is TGTGCCAGCAGTTATGGGGGGGATACCACAGATACGCAGTATTTT. This sequence encodes CASSYGGDTTDTQYF.

The genes are TRBV7-2 and TRBJ2-1; 15 nucleotides match TRBD2. Losses at the gene ends were 5 bases for V and 9 bases for J; bases not matched to a gene: 8. This CDR3 is 16 amino acids long. Germline CDR1 is SGHTA and CDR2 is FQGNSA. CDR3 sequence reads: CASSPNPGLAGGEQFF. In DNA form, the CDR3 reads TGTGCCAGCAGCCCGAATCCGGGACTAGCGGGGGGTGAGCAGTTCTTC.

The chain has TRBV19 and TRBJ1-5, with a weak D call TRBD1 (5 bases). V lost 11 bases and J lost 3, with 23 bases in between. Germline V gene data show CDR1 as LNHDA and CDR2 as SQIVND (reference sequence). This CDR3 is built from 16 residues. In DNA, the CDR3 is TGTGCCGCCTCCATCTGCCTTCCAGGGTCCAATCAGCCCCAGCATTTT. Its translation: CAASICLPGSNQPQHF.

The chain carries TRBV27 and TRBJ2-5; TRBD2 aligns across 7 bases. Germline CDR1 is MNHEY and CDR2 is SMNVEV (reference sequence). The V segment lost 2 bases and the J segment 7 bases; nucleotides outside the gene matches: 7. This CDR3 is 14 amino acids long. The DNA of the CDR3 is TGTGCCAGCAGTTTAGAGATGTCGGGGGGGACCCAGTACTTC. It translates to CASSLEMSGGTQYF.

This chain joins TRBV23-1 and TRBJ2-3; 7 nucleotides agree with TRBD2. TRBV23-1 is an open reading frame, and its role is uncertain. J was trimmed by 0 bases and V by 8 bases; bases with no gene match: 5. The CDR3 totals 14 residues. The CDR3 DNA is TGCGCCAGCCCAGTGGGGGGGAGCACAGATACGCAGTATTTT. This gives the protein CASPVGGSTDTQYF.

This chain joins TRBV7-9 and TRBJ2-7; 12 nucleotides agree with TRBD2. CDR1 is SEHNR, CDR2 FQNEAQ, per germline (reference sequence). Trimming removed 7 bases from V and 2 bases from J; junction bases left unmatched: 6. The CDR3 loop spans 15 amino acids. The CDR3 region is CASTDTSGRPYEQYF. As DNA, the CDR3 is TGTGCCAGCACTGATACTAGCGGGAGGCCCTACGAGCAGTACTTC.

V gene TRBV19 combines with J gene TRBJ2-3, with 9 bases aligning to TRBD2. V gave up 3 bases and J gave up 3 bases; unmatched junction bases: 7. The CDR3 is made up of 16 amino acids. CDR1 is LNHDA and CDR2 is SQIVND in the germline V gene (reference sequence). The CDR3 DNA is TGTGCCAGTAGTATGGTTGGTAGCGGGAGTACAGATACGCAGTATTTT. Its protein product is CASSMVGSGSTDTQYF.

This clone showed up just a few times. The V and J genes are TRBV4-2 and TRBJ2-3, with 8 nucleotides matching TRBD2. Unmatched junction bases numbered 2, after V lost 3 bases and J lost 3 bases. This CDR3 is 14 amino acids long. Germline V gene lookup returns CDR1 LGHNA and CDR2 YNFKEQ. The CDR3 DNA reads as TGTGCCAGCAGCCAGGGACTAGTGACAGATACGCAGTATTTT. Translation gives CASSQGLVTDTQYF.

The chain couples TRBV7-2 to TRBJ1-1, with a tentative D call TRBD1 (5 bases). Germline V lookup: CDR1 SGHTA, CDR2 FQGNSA. The CDR3 runs to 13 residues. The V end lost 5 bases, the J end lost 8 bases, and 15 bases lay between the germline ends. CDR3 sequence reads: CASSLLQGAEAFF. CDR3 sequence (DNA): TGTGCCAGCAGCCTGTTACAAGGGGCCGAAGCTTTCTTT.

The gene calls are TRBV7-9 and TRBJ1-6; 8 bases match TRBD1. The CDR3 consists of 13 residues. Germline V gene sequence: CDR1 SEHNR, CDR2 FQNEAQ (reference sequence). The V segment lost 5 bases and the J segment 9 bases; nucleotides outside the gene matches: 3. The CDR3 loop is CASSQTGGSPLHF. The CDR3 DNA sequence: TGTGCCAGCAGCCAAACAGGGGGTTCACCCCTCCACTTT.

The CDR3 region is CASSLGTGRDEQYF. The CDR3 nucleotides are TGTGCCAGCAGCTTAGGTACAGGCCGCGACGAGCAGTACTTC. The chain joins TRBV7-3 to TRBJ2-7, with D possibly matching TRBD1 (5 bases). V was trimmed by 2 bases and J by 5 bases, leaving 13 bases between them. The CDR3 runs 14 residues. Germline lookup yields CDR1 SGHTA and CDR2 FQGTGA. The variable domain in full, with the rest retrieved from reference TRBV7-3 and TRBJ2-7, is GAGVSQTPSNKVTEKGKYVELRCDPISGHTALYWYRQSLGQGPEFLIYFQGTGAADDSGLPNDRFFAVRPEGSVSTLKIQRTERGDSAVYLCASSLGTGRDEQYFGPGTRLTVT.

The chain uses TRBV5-8 and TRBJ2-7, with a possible D match to TRBD2 (6 bases). Germline V lookup: CDR1 SGHTS, CDR2 YDEGEE. The CDR3 loop spans 15 amino acids. Trimming stripped 4 bases from V and 3 bases from J, with 17 bases between. The CDR3 protein is CASSMGLQQIYEQYF. DNA of the CDR3: TGTGCCAGCAGCATGGGACTCCAGCAGATCTACGAGCAGTACTTC.

V gene TRBV27 combines with J gene TRBJ2-7; 9 bases match TRBD1. In germline, CDR1 is MNHEY, CDR2 SMNVEV (reference sequence). V trimming: 6 bases; J trimming: 5 bases; junction bases outside the gene matches: 8. The CDR3 spans 14 residues. CDR3: CASRWGQGIHEQYF. The CDR3 DNA reads TGTGCCAGCAGATGGGGACAGGGTATCCACGAGCAGTACTTC.

In regard to this clone: The junction shows a germline mismatch at one end, possibly a read error. The CDR3 DNA is TGTGCCACCAGCAGAGAGAACGGCAGACAAGACTTC. It specifies CATSRENGRQDF. This sequence joins TRBV15 and TRBJ2-7; D remains unclear. Germline V gives CDR1 LNHNV, CDR2 YYDKDF (reference sequence). The CDR3 loop spans 12 amino acids. Supplemented by reference TRBV15 and TRBJ2-7, the full variable domain reads DAMVIQNPRYQVTQFGKPVTLSCSQTLNHNVMYWYQQKSSQAPKLLFHYYDKDFNNEADTPDNFQSRRPNTSFCFLDIRSPGLGDTAMYLCATSRENGRQDFGPGTRLTVT.

This clone was detected once. The chain has TRBV29-1 and TRBJ1-1; TRBD1 might be the D (5 bases). CDR1 is SQVTM, CDR2 ANQGSEA, per germline. The CDR3 covers 14 residues. V gave up 6 bases and J gave up 4 bases, with 18 bases separating them. CDR3 sequence reads: CSVDRHGGFTEAFF. CDR3 nucleotides: TGCAGCGTGGACCGCCACGGGGGATTCACTGAAGCTTTCTTT.

V is TRBV7-6 and J is TRBJ2-2; TRBD1 aligns across 8 bases. This CDR3 region has 16 residues. CDR1 is SGHVS and CDR2 is FNYEAQ in the germline V gene. Germline trimming cut 5 bases from V and 6 bases from J; bases unmatched to any gene: 11. The chain's CDR3 is CASSQTGQGMPGELFF. The DNA of the CDR3 is TGTGCCAGCAGCCAAACCGGACAGGGTATGCCCGGGGAGCTGTTTTTT.